This T cell receptor (beta chain) was recovered during a study of blood T cell repertoires in COVID-19. Original methodology: Nucleated cell counts were estimated from reference gene primer amplification. Generated by immunoSEQ multiplex PCR, the TCRdb table keeps only in-frame clones and is missing some. Clone size and V and J calls were adopted from that table, with D and trimming inferred from the DNA. This table has about 69,000 clones, about 85% appearing once. V lost 0 bases and J lost 8; bases outside the gene matches: 0. The CDR3 totals 13 residues. CDR1 is LGHDT, CDR2 YNNKEL, per germline (reference sequence).

The V call is TRBV3-1 (or the pseudogene TRBV3-2), the J call TRBJ1-4; 7 bases fit TRBD1. Material for sequencing was peripheral blood. The sequence came from a man at least 80 years old with acute or convalescent COVID-19. The CDR3 sequence: CASSQEDREKLFF. CDR3 coding DNA: TGTGCCAGCAGCCAAGAGGACAGGGAAAAACTGTTTTTT.